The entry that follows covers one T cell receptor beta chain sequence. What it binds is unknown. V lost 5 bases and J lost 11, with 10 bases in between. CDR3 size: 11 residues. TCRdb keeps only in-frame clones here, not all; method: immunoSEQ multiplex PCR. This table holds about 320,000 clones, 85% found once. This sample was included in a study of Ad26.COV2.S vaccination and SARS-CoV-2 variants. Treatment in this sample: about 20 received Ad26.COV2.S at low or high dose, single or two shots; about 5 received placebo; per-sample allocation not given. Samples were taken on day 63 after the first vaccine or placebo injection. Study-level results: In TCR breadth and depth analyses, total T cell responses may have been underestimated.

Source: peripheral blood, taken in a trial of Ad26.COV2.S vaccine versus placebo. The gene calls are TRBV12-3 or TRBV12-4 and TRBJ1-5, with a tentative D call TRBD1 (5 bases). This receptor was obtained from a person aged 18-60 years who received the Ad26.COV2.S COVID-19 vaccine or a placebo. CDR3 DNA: TGTGCCAGCAGTGTGAAAGGGGCCCAGCATTTT. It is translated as CASSVKGAQHF.